This is a list of T cell receptor beta chains from one sample in a study of vaccination and CD4 T cells after COVID-19. No antigens are known for them. MiXCR was run by TCRdb on the PCR reads, yielding one entry per CDR3 protein. The top ten clones hold 16% of a sample with about 15,000 distinct CDR3 sequences, around 55% of them seen once. Sequencing input: CD4+ T cells from blood, cultured in vitro. All receptors come from a human donor who had recovered from COVID-19. Each CDR3 is given with its conserved first and last residue. The order of the fields is J gene, V gene, D gene, CDR3 protein. The D gene is left open where the match is weak.

TRBJ1-1 TRBV19 . CASSGGRGYTEAFF
TRBJ2-2 TRBV2 . CASSGRITGELFF
TRBJ1-5 TRBV6-2/TRBV6-3 . CASSPLSFGGRQPQHF
TRBJ2-3 TRBV6-4 TRBD2 CASSETSGSIDTQYF
TRBJ1-2 TRBV15 . CATSRETATGYTF
TRBJ2-2 TRBV12-3/TRBV12-4 . CASSLLDGTTGELFF
TRBJ2-7 TRBV10-3 . CAISETTESLEQYF
TRBJ2-1 TRBV7-2 TRBD2 CASSSLAGGKFF
TRBJ1-1 TRBV20-1 TRBD1 CSATDNTRGSTEAFF
TRBJ2-1 TRBV6-2/TRBV6-3 . CASTKKGNNEQFF
TRBJ1-1 TRBV10-3 TRBD1 CATHGQGNVGTEAFF
TRBJ2-1 TRBV6-5 TRBD2 CASSYVGLAGGLNEQFF
TRBJ2-1 TRBV20-1 . CRSGPGFF
TRBJ1-2 TRBV25-1 . CASRTGQSHGYTF
TRBJ2-3 TRBV6-1 TRBD2 CASSEKGGGSPDTQYF
TRBJ1-1 TRBV7-3 . CASSQDGMNTEAFF
TRBJ1-1 TRBV25-1 TRBD1 CASTKGYRGQVDTEAFF
TRBJ1-6 TRBV28 . CASSLLGLPENSPLHF
TRBJ2-3 TRBV7-6 TRBD2 CASSGLVTSGATDTQYF
TRBJ1-1 TRBV7-2 TRBD1 CASSLEGAGFTEAFF
TRBJ1-1 TRBV6-5 . CASSYTAGRTEAFF
TRBJ2-7 TRBV28 TRBD1 CASTLGQGRTYEQYF
TRBJ2-5 TRBV4-1 . CASSQPYRGGEGETQYF
TRBJ2-3 TRBV12-3/TRBV12-4 TRBD2 CASRLAGEGADTQYF
TRBJ2-2 TRBV5-1 TRBD1 CASSYPMLTGDTGELFF
TRBJ1-2 TRBV12-3/TRBV12-4 . CASSYSEHGYTF
TRBJ1-1 TRBV12-3/TRBV12-4 . CASGGRGGPTEAFF
TRBJ2-5 TRBV11-2 . CASSVIQETQYF
TRBJ2-7 TRBV2 TRBD1 CASSKEGQGIVSEQYF
TRBJ2-7 TRBV2 TRBD1 CASRGTGTREQYF
TRBJ2-5 TRBV5-1 . CASSFSAGRETQYF
TRBJ2-3 TRBV5-1 . CASSWDDTDTQYF
TRBJ2-7 TRBV7-2 . CASSLNSYEQYF
TRBJ2-5 TRBV14 . CASSQATYQETQYF
TRBJ1-5 TRBV28 . CASSLAGRGNQPQHF
TRBJ2-5 TRBV12-3/TRBV12-4 TRBD2 CASSHLAGGLQETQYF
TRBJ1-6 TRBV28 TRBD1 CASSTRQGVIGSPLHF
TRBJ1-4 TRBV20-1 . CSARAGGSGKLFF
TRBJ1-2 TRBV10-3 TRBD1 CAISEASDRAGYTF
TRBJ2-7 TRBV20-1 . CSARGGLASNEQYF